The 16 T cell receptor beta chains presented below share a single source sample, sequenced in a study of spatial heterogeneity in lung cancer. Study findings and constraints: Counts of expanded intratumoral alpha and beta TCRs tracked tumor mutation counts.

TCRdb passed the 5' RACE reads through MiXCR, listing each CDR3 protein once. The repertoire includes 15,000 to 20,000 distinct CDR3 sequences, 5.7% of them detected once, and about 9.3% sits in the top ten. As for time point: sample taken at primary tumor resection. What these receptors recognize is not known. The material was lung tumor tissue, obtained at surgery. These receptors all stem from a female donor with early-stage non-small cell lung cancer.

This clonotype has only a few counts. The CDR3 DNA reads as TGTGCCAGCAGCTTTGCTACAGGGGGAGAGACCCAGTACTTC. As protein: CASSFATGGETQYF. The chain carries TRBV7-9 and TRBJ2-5; 8 positions match TRBD1. Germline V gene sequence: CDR1 SEHNR, CDR2 FQNEAQ (reference sequence). The CDR3 consists of 14 residues. V trimming: 3 bases; J trimming: 4 bases; junction bases outside the gene matches: 4.

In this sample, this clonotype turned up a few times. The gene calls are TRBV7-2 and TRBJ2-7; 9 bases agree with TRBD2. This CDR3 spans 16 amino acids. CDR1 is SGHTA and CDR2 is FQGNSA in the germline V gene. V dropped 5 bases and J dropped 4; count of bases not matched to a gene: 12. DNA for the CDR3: TGTGCCAGCAGCCCCAGAGGTGCGGGAGGGGTTTACGAGCAGTACTTC. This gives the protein CASSPRGAGGVYEQYF.

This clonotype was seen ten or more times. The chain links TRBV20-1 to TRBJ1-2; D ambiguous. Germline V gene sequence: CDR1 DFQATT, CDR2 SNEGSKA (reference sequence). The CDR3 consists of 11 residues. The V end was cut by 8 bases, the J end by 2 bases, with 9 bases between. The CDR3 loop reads CSTDQNYGYTF. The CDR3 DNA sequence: TGCAGTACCGACCAAAACTATGGCTACACCTTC.

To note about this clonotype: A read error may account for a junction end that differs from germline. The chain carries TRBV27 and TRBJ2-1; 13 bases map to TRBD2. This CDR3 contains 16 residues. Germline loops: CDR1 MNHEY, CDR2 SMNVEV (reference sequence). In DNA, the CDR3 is TGTGCCAGCAGTTGGGGGACTAGCGGGATATACAATGAGCAGCTCTTC. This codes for CASSWGTSGIYNEQLF.

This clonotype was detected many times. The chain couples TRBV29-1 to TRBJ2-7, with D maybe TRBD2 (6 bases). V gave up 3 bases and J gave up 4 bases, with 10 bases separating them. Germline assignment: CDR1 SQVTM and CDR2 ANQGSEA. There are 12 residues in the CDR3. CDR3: CSVESGDYEQYF. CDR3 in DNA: TGCAGCGTTGAGTCGGGGGATTACGAGCAGTACTTC.

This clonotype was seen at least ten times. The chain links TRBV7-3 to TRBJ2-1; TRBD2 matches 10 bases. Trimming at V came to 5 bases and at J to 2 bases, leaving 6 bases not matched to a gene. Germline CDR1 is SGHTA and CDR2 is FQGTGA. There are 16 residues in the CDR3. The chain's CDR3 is CASSPGLAGAYNEQFF. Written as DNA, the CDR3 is TGTGCCAGCAGCCCGGGGCTAGCGGGGGCCTACAATGAGCAGTTCTTC.

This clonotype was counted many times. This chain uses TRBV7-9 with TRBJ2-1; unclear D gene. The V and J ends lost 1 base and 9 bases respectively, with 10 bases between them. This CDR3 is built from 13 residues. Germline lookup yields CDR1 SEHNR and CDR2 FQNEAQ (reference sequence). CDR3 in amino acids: CASSLDGHGEQFF. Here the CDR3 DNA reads TGTGCCAGCAGCTTAGACGGGCACGGTGAGCAGTTCTTC.

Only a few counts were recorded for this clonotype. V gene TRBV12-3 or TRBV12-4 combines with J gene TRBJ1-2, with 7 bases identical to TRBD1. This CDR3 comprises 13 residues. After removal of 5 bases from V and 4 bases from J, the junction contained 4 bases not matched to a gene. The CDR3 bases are TGTGCCAGCAGTCCGGGACAGACCTATGGCTACACCTTC. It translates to CASSPGQTYGYTF.

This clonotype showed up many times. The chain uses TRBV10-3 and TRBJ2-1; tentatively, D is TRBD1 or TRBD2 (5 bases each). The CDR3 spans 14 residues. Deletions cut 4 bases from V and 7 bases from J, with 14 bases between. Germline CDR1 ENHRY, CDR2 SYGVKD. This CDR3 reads CAISGGDRSNEQFF. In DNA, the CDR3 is TGTGCCATCAGTGGTGGGGACCGCTCGAATGAGCAGTTCTTC.

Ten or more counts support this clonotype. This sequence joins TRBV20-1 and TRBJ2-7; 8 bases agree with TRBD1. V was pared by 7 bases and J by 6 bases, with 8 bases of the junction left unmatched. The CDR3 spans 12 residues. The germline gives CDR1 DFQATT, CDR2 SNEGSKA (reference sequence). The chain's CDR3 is CSGLQGASEQYF. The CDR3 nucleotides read TGCAGTGGCCTCCAGGGGGCTAGCGAGCAGTACTTC.

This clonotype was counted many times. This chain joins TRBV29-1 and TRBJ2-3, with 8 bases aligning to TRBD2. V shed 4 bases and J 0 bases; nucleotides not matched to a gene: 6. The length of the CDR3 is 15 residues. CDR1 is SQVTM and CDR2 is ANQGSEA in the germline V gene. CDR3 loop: CSVGILAASTDTQYF. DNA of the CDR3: TGCAGCGTTGGGATACTAGCGGCTAGCACAGATACGCAGTATTTT.

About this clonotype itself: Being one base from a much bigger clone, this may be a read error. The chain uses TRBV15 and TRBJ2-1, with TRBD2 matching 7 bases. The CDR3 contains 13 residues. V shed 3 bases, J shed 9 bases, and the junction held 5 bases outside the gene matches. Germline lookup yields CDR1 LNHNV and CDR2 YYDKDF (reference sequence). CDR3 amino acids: CATSSLAVSEQFF. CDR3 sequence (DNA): TGTGCCACCAGCAGCCTAGCGGTCAGTGAGCAGTTCTTC.

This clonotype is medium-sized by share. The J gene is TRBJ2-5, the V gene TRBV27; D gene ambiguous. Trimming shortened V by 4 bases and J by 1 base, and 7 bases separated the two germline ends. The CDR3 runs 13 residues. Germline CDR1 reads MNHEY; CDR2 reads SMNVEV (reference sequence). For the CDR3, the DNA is TGTGCCAGCAGTTCGCGCCTCCAAGAGACCCAGTACTTC. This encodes CASSSRLQETQYF.

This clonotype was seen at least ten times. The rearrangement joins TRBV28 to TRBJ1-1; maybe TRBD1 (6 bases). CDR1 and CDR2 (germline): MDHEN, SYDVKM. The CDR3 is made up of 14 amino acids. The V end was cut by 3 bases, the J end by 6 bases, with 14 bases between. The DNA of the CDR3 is TGTGCCAGCAGTTTCGGGGGCAGGGGTGCTGAAGCTTTCTTT. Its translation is CASSFGGRGAEAFF.

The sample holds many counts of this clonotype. The CDR3 sequence: CASSSQKGLAGDRELFF. The CDR3 DNA reads TGTGCCAGCAGCTCCCAAAAAGGACTAGCGGGAGACCGGGAGCTGTTTTTT. The chain links TRBV13 to TRBJ2-2, with 13 bases lining up with TRBD2. The CDR3 is 17 amino acids. V gave up 4 bases and J gave up 9 bases; unmatched junction bases: 11. The germline V gene encodes CDR1 PRHDT and CDR2 FYEKMQ (reference sequence).

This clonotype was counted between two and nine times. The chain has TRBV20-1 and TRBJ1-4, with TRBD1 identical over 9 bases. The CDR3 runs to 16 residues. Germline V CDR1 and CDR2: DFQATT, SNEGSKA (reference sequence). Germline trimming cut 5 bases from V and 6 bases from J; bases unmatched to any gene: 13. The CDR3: CSAPGTGMGRDEKLFF. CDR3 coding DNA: TGCAGTGCTCCCGGGACAGGGATGGGTCGGGATGAAAAACTGTTTTTT.